These T cell receptor beta chains were read from a single sample in a study of shared clonotypes between healthy human individuals. The method was immunoSEQ multiplex PCR; TCRdb's version includes in-frame clones alone and lacks a portion of them. The sample records about a million clones, roughly 75% being singletons. The sample taken for sequencing was memory CD4+ T cells sorted from blood. These receptors were taken from a young man in good health. The CDR3 runs from the conserved cysteine through the conserved F or W. Each record gives: D gene, V gene, clone size, J gene, CDR3 protein, CDR3 DNA. A D gene is named only where the DNA matches it firmly. Part of the rows lack a size; the others show once, few, many or a class for expanded clones.

>TRBD2|TRBV10-3|-|TRBJ2-5
CAIKASGGAIETQYF
TGTGCCATCAAGGCTAGCGGGGGGGCTATAGAGACCCAGTACTTC
>TRBD1|TRBV10-3|-|TRBJ2-5
CAISDPNRGSYQETQYF
TGTGCCATCAGTGACCCTAACAGGGGAAGTTACCAAGAGACCCAGTACTTC
>-|TRBV7-2|-|TRBJ2-2
CASSPPGFLGELFF
TGTGCCAGCAGCCCCCCCGGTTTTCTCGGGGAGCTGTTTTTT
>TRBD2|TRBV9|few|TRBJ2-1
CASSVRSGRTDEQFF
TGTGCCAGCAGCGTAAGGAGCGGGAGGACGGATGAGCAGTTCTTC
>TRBD2|TRBV5-4|-|TRBJ2-1
CASSQGLVSYNEQFF
TGTGCCAGCAGCCAAGGACTAGTATCCTACAATGAGCAGTTCTTC
>-|TRBV5-1|-|TRBJ2-7
CASSFRDGANEQYF
TGCGCCAGCAGCTTCCGGGACGGAGCTAACGAGCAGTACTTC
>TRBD1|TRBV9|-|TRBJ2-7
CASRVDRGGKYEQYF
TGTGCCAGCAGAGTCGACAGGGGAGGAAAGTACGAGCAGTACTTC
>-|TRBV2|-|TRBJ2-5
CASMQEVGPKTQYF
TGTGCCAGCATGCAAGAAGTGGGACCCAAAACCCAGTACTTC
>-|TRBV30|-|TRBJ2-2
CAWSSGAGELFF
TGTGCCTGGAGCTCAGGGGCCGGGGAGCTGTTTTTT
>-|TRBV7-9|once|TRBJ1-2
CASSLSVANYGYTF
TGTGCCAGCAGCTTATCTGTCGCTAACTATGGCTACACCTTC
>-|TRBV7-2|-|TRBJ2-1
CASSLGGSYNEQFF
TGTGCCAGCAGCTTAGGTGGGAGTTACAATGAGCAGTTCTTC
>-|TRBV19|-|TRBJ1-1
CASRATGPGVNTEAFF
TGTGCCAGTAGGGCAACCGGGCCAGGGGTGAACACTGAAGCTTTCTTT
>TRBD2|TRBV10-2|-|TRBJ2-5
CASIKGTSGSWETQYF
TGCGCCAGCATTAAAGGGACTAGCGGGAGCTGGGAGACCCAGTACTTC
>-|TRBV5-6|many|TRBJ1-1
CASSLRSSNTEAFF
TGTGCCAGCAGCCTTAGGTCGTCGAACACTGAAGCTTTCTTT
>TRBD1|TRBV29-1|few|TRBJ1-2
CSVRGQGSYGYTF
TGCAGCGTTCGAGGACAGGGGAGCTATGGCTACACCTTC
>-|TRBV15|-|TRBJ2-1
CATSRDAKSGFF
TGTGCCACCAGCAGAGACGCTAAATCGGGGTTCTTC
>-|TRBV6-6|-|TRBJ2-7
CASSSTGLGYEQYF
TGTGCCAGCAGCTCCACAGGGTTGGGCTACGAGCAGTACTTC
>-|TRBV19|few|TRBJ1-5
CASSIDVLSTFGNQPQHF
TGTGCCAGTAGTATCGACGTACTCTCGACTTTTGGCAATCAGCCCCAGCATTTT
>-|TRBV11-2|-|TRBJ2-3
CASRFVSTDTQYF
TGTGCCAGCAGGTTTGTCAGCACAGATACGCAGTATTTT
>TRBD2|TRBV6-6|-|TRBJ2-7
CASRGGLGYEQYF
TGTGCCAGCAGGGGGGGGTTGGGCTACGAGCAGTACTTC
>TRBD2|TRBV2|-|TRBJ2-5
CASTPLASGSGETQYF
TGTGCCAGCACCCCCTTGGCTAGCGGGAGTGGAGAGACCCAGTACTTC
>-|TRBV19|-|TRBJ1-1
CASSTTGNTEAFF
TGTGCCAGTAGTACCACAGGGAACACTGAAGCTTTCTTT
>-|TRBV19|-|TRBJ2-4
CASSIGQVPNIQYF
TGTGCCAGTAGTATCGGGCAGGTCCCAAACATTCAGTACTTC
>-|TRBV30|-|TRBJ1-2
CAWRPDRPSRINYGYTF
TGTGCCTGGAGGCCCGACAGGCCGTCGAGGATCAACTATGGCTACACCTTC
>-|TRBV27|-|TRBJ1-5
CASSFRDPANQPQHF
TGTGCCAGCAGTTTTCGGGACCCGGCTAATCAGCCCCAGCATTTT
>-|TRBV11-2|-|TRBJ1-4
CASSLDRQNEKLFF
TGTGCCAGCAGCTTAGATCGGCAGAATGAAAAACTGTTTTTT
>-|TRBV5-4|-|TRBJ1-2
CASSLGPNGGYTF
TGTGCCAGCAGCTTGGGTCCCAACGGGGGCTACACCTTC
>-|TRBV18|few|TRBJ1-2
CASSPGQLNYGYTF
TGTGCCAGCTCACCAGGACAGTTAAACTATGGCTACACCTTC